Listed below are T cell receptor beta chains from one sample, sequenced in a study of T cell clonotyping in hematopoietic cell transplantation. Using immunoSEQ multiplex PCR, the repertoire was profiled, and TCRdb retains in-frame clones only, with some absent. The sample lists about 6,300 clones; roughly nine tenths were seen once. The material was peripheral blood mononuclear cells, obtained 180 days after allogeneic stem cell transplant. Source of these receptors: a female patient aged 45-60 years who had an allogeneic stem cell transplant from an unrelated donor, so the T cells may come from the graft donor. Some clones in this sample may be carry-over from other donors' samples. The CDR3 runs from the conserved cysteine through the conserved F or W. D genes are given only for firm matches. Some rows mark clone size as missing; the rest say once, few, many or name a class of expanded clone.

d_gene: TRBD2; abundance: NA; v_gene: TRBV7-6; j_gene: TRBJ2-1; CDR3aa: CASSPEAGTYNEQFF; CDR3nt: TGTGCCAGCAGCCCCGAAGCGGGGACTTACAATGAGCAGTTCTTC
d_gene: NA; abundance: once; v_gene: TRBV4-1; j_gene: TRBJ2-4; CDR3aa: CASSQVGVQNIQYF; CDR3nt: TGCGCCAGCAGCCAAGTCGGGGTGCAAAACATTCAGTACTTC
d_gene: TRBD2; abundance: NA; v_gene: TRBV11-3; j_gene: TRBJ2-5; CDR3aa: CASSDQASGETQYF; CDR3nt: TGTGCCAGCAGCGACCAAGCTAGCGGAGAGACCCAGTACTTC
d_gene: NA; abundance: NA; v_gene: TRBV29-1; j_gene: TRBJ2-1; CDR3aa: CSVEEALPTGEQFF; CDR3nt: TGCAGCGTTGAGGAAGCCCTCCCCACCGGGGAGCAGTTCTTC
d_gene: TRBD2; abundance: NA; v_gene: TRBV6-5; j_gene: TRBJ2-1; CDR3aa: CASKDLAGGDNEQFF; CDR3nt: TGTGCCAGCAAAGACCTAGCGGGGGGGGACAATGAGCAGTTCTTC
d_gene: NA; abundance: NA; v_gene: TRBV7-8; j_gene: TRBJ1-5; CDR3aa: CASSLSIGQPQHF; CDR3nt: TGTGCCAGCAGCCTTTCCATTGGACAGCCCCAGCATTTT
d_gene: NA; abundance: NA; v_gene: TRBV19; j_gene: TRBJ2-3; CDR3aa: CASSREEGGATDTQYF; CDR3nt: TGTGCCAGTAGTCGCGAGGAGGGCGGGGCCACAGATACGCAGTATTTT
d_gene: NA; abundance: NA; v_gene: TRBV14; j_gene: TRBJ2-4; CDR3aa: CASSQGGGAKNIQYF; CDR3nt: TGTGCCAGCAGCCAAGGAGGTGGAGCCAAAAACATTCAGTACTTC
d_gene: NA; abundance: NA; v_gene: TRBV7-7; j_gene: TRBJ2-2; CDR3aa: CASSLDPPETNTGELFF; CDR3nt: TGTGCTAGCAGCTTAGATCCCCCGGAAACGAACACCGGGGAGCTGTTTTTT
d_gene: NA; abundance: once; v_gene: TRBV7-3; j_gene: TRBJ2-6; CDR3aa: CASSPTRGRPSGANVLTF; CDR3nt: TGTGCCAGCAGCCCTACCCGCGGTAGACCCTCTGGGGCCAACGTCCTGACTTTC
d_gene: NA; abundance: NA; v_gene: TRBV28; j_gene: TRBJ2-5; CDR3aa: CASSFVAGATTLQETQYF; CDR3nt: TGTGCCAGCAGTTTCGTAGCAGGGGCCACAACTCTTCAAGAGACCCAGTACTTC
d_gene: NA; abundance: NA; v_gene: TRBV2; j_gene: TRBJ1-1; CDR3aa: CASSETGRRVGNTEAFF; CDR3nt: TGTGCCAGCAGCGAGACGGGTCGGCGGGTTGGGAACACTGAAGCTTTCTTT
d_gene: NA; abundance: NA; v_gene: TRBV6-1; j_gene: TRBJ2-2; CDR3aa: CATRAGMGNTGELFF; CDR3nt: TGTGCCACCCGTGCCGGGATGGGGAACACCGGGGAGCTGTTTTTT
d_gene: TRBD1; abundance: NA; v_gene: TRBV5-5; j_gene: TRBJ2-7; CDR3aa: CASRTSTGAYEQYF; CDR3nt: TGTGCCAGCAGGACCTCAACAGGGGCCTACGAGCAGTACTTC
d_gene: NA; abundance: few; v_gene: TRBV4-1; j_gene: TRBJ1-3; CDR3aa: CASSQGQSSGNTIYF; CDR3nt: TGCGCCAGCAGCCAAGGGCAGAGCTCTGGAAACACCATATATTTT
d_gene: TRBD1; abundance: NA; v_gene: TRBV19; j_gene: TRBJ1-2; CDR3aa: CASSMGTGTYGYTF; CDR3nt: TGTGCCAGTAGCATGGGGACAGGGACCTATGGCTACACCTTC
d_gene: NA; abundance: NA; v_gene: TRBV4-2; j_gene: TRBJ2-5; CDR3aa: CASSQGEKETQYF; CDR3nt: TGTGCCAGCAGCCAAGGGGAGAAAGAGACCCAGTACTTC
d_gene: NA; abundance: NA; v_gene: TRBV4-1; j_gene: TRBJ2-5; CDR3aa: CASSQERRQETQYF; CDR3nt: TGCGCCAGCAGCCAAGAGCGCAGGCAAGAGACCCAGTACTTC
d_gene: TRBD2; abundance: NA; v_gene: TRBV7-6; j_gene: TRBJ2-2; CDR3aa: CASSPEASGGRGTGELFF; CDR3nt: TGTGCCAGCAGCCCCGAGGCTAGCGGGGGGAGGGGCACCGGGGAGCTGTTTTTT
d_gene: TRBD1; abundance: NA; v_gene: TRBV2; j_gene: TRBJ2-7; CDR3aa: CASSELGQLAGLEQYF; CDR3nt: TGTGCCAGCAGTGAATTGGGACAGCTAGCCGGCCTCGAGCAGTACTTC
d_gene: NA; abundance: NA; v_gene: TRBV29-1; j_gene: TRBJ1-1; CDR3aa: CSVPKTELDTEAFF; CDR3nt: TGCAGCGTTCCGAAGACAGAGCTGGACACTGAAGCTTTCTTT
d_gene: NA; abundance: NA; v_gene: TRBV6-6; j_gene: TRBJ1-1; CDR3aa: CASSGGRLMNTEAFF; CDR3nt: TGTGCCAGCAGCGGCGGGAGACTGATGAACACTGAAGCTTTCTTT
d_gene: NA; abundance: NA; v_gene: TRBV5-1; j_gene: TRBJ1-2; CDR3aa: CASSPTPGRPNYGYTF; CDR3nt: TGCGCCAGCAGCCCGACCCCGGGGCGACCTAACTATGGCTACACCTTC
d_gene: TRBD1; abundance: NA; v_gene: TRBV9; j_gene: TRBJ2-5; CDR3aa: CASSVGGGGETQYF; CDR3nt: TGTGCCAGCAGCGTAGGAGGGGGCGGTGAGACCCAGTACTTC
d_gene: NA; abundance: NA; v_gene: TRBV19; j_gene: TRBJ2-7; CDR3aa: CASSIQGSHEQYF; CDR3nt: TGTGCCAGTAGTATACAGGGGTCCCACGAGCAGTACTTC
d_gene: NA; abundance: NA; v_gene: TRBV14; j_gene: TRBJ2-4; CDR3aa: CASSQVGRGENIQYF; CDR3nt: TGTGCCAGCAGCCAAGTTGGAAGGGGCGAAAACATTCAGTACTTC
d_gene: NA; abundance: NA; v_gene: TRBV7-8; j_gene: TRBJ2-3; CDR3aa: CASSGISGYGTDTQYF; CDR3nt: TGTGCCAGCAGCGGGATAAGCGGGTATGGCACAGATACGCAGTATTTT
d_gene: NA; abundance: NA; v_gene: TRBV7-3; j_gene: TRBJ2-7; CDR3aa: CASSQLSLTGEQYF; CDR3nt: TGTGCCAGCAGTCAACTAAGCCTGACAGGAGAGCAGTACTTC
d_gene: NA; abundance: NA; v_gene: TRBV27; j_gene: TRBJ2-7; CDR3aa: CASILHSYEQYF; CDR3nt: TGTGCCAGCATTCTCCACTCCTACGAGCAGTACTTC
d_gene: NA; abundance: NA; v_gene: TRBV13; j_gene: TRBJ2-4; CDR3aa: CASSAPGRIEDIQYF; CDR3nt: TGTGCCAGCAGCGCGCCGGGACGTATCGAGGACATTCAGTACTTC
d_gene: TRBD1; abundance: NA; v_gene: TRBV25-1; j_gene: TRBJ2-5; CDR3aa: CASSEGNHRGETQYF; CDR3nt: TGTGCCAGCAGTGAAGGAAACCACAGGGGAGAGACCCAGTACTTC
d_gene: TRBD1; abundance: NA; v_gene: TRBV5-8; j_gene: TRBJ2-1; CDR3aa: CASSLGAGGIEQFF; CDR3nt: TGTGCCAGCAGCTTGGGGGCAGGGGGCATTGAGCAGTTCTTC
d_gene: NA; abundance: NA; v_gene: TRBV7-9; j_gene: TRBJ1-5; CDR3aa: CASSLARLNQPQHF; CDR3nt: TGTGCCAGCAGCTTAGCTAGACTGAATCAGCCCCAGCATTTT
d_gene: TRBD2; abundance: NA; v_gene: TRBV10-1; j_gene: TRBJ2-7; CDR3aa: CASSAFRGGVYEQYF; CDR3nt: TGCGCCAGCAGCGCCTTCCGGGGGGGCGTTTACGAGCAGTACTTC
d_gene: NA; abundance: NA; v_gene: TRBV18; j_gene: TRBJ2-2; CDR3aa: CASSPSDDATGELFF; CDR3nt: TGTGCCAGCTCACCGTCAGATGACGCCACCGGGGAGCTGTTTTTT
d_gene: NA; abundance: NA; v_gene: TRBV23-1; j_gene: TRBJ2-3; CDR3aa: CASSPRSGGAGTSTDTQYF; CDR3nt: TGCGCCAGCAGTCCCCGAAGTGGGGGCGCGGGAACTAGCACAGATACGCAGTATTTT
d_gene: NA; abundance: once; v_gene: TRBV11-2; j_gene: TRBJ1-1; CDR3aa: CASSTTGGAFF; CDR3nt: TGTGCCAGCAGCACGACGGGGGGAGCTTTCTTT
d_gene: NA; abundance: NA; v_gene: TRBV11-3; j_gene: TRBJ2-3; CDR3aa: CASSPGGGASTDTQYF; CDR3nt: TGTGCCAGCAGCCCAGGGGGAGGGGCCTCCACAGATACGCAGTATTTT
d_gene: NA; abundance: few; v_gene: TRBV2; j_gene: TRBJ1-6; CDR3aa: CASSDRVGSPLHF; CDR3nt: TGTGCCAGCAGTGACAGGGTCGGCTCACCCCTCCACTTT
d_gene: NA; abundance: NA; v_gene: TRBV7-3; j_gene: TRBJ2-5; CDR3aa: CASSPGPPQETQYF; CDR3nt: TGTGCCAGCAGCCCGGGACCACCACAAGAGACCCAGTACTTC
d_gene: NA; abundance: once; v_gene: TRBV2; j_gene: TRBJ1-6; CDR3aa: CASRDGRLGPLHF; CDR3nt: TGTGCCAGCAGGGACGGTCGATTGGGACCCCTCCACTTT
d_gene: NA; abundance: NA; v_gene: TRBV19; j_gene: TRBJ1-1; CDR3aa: CASYKTFMNTEAFF; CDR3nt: TGTGCCAGTTACAAAACTTTTATGAACACTGAAGCTTTCTTT
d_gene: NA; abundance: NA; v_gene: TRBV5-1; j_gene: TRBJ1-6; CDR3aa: CASSLVSWGYNSPLHF; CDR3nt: TGCGCCAGCAGCTTGGTCAGTTGGGGGTATAATTCACCCCTCCACTTT
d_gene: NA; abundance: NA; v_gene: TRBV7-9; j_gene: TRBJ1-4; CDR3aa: CASSLATGLGEKLFF; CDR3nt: TGTGCCAGCAGCTTAGCTACGGGTCTCGGGGAAAAACTGTTTTTT
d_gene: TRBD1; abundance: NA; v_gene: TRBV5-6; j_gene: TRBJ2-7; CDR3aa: CASSTGTGGFYEQYF; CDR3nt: TGTGCCAGCAGCACCGGGACAGGGGGATTCTACGAGCAGTACTTC
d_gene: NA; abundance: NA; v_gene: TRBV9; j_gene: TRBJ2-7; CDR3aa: CASSVAGTTVDSYEQYF; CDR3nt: TGTGCCAGCAGCGTCGCCGGGACAACAGTCGACTCCTACGAGCAGTACTTC
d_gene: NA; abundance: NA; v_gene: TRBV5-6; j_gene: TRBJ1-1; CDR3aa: CASSLDMGMNTEAFF; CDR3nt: TGTGCCAGCAGCTTGGATATGGGAATGAACACTGAAGCTTTCTTT
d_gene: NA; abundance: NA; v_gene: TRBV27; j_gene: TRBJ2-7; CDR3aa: CASGTGLSYEQYF; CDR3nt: TGTGCCAGTGGGACGGGGCTCTCCTACGAGCAGTACTTC
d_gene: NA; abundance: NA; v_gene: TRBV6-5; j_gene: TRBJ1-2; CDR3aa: CASRGQYSNYGYTF; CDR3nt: TGTGCCAGCAGGGGGCAGTATTCCAACTATGGCTACACCTTC
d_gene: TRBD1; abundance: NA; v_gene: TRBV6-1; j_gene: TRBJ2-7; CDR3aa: CASSLTGTGGEQYF; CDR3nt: TGTGCCAGCAGTCTCACCGGGACAGGAGGAGAGCAGTACTTC
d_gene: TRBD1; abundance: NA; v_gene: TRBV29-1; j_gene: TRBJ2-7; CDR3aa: CSVGTDYEQYF; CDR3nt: TGCAGCGTCGGGACAGACTACGAGCAGTACTTC
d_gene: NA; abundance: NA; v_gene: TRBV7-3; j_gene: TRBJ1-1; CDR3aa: CASSSLETGEAFF; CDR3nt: TGTGCCAGCAGCTCACTCGAGACAGGTGAAGCTTTCTTT
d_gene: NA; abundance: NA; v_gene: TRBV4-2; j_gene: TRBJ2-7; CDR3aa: CASSPDTAFRTYEQYF; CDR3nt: TGTGCCAGCAGTCCTGATACAGCGTTCCGCACCTACGAGCAGTACTTC
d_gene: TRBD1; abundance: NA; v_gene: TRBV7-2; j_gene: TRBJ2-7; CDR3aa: CASTSSGGASYEQYF; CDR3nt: TGTGCCAGCACCTCCTCAGGGGGCGCCTCCTACGAGCAGTACTTC
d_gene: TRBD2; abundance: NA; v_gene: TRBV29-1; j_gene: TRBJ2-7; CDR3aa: CSVVAGAGEQYF; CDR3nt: TGCAGCGTTGTAGCGGGGGCGGGCGAGCAGTACTTC